The T cell receptor (beta chain) under discussion was sequenced for a study of Tregs in tolerant kidney transplant recipients. Overall study results and limits: Tregs expanded with activated donor B cells seemed most donor-specific. Biological reproducibility was not directly addressed in this study. Validation in larger populations is needed because few patients were studied.

CDR3 size: 12 residues. Germline CDR1 SGHRS, CDR2 YFSETQ. The V segment lost 4 bases and the J segment 9 bases; nucleotides outside the gene matches: 4. This clone is a singleton in its sample. Its cognate antigen is unknown. Unstimulated regulatory T cells (CD4+CD25+CD127-), CD4+CD25- non-regulatory cells, CD4 and CD8 cells were FACS-sorted from thawed PBMCs. Assay used: immunoSEQ multiplex PCR; TCRdb lists only in-frame clones, some missing. The sample includes about 88,000 clones, over 85% seen only once; the top ten take 4.5% to 5%. The sample consisted of CD8+ T cells from blood. The clonotype comes from a human donor in good health. J is TRBJ2-1 and V is TRBV5-1; 7 bases agree with TRBD2. The CDR3 DNA is TGCGCCAGCAGCCTGTCGGGGGGTGAGCAGTTCTTC. Amino acid sequence: CASSLSGGEQFF.